This record covers a single T cell receptor (beta chain). Its antigen is unidentified. These data come from a study of OX40 agonist ivuxolimab in advanced cancers. Study at large: Ivuxolimab is a fully human IgG2 antibody that activates OX40 (CD134). Ivuxolimab doses were 0.01, 0.1, 0.3, 1.5, 3 or 10 mg/kg every 2 weeks. Males comprised 75% to 90% of the group, whose mean age was about 60 years (range roughly 20 to 85).

CDR3 size: 20 residues. Study-wide results and limits: CD4+ and CD8+ T cells in blood underwent clonal expansion by week 6 at 0.1 to 3.0 mg/kg.

Generated by immunoSEQ multiplex PCR, the TCRdb table keeps only in-frame clones and is missing some. Of over 100,000 clones in the sample, 75% to 95% were seen once. The genes are TRBV21-1 and TRBJ2-1; the table names TRBD1, a call not compared with the DNA. TRBV21-1 is a documented pseudogene. The TCR sequence derives from an adult with an advanced solid tumor such as melanoma, head and neck, liver or kidney cancer. Material: CD4+ or CD8+ T cells sorted from blood, obtained in a trial of the OX40 agonist ivuxolimab. CDR3 region: CASSNRQDRGWLSECNEQFF. CDR3 DNA: TGTGCCAGCAGCAACAGGCAGGACAGGGGGTGGTTAAGTGAATGCAATGAGCAGTTCTTC.